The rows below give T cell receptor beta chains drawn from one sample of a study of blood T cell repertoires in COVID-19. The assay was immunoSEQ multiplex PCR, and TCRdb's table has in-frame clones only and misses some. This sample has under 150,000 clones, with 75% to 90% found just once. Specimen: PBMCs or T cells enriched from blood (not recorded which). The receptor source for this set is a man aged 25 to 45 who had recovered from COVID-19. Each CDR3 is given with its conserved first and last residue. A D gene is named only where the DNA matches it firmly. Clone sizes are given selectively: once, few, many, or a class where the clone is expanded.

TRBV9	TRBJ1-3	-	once	CASSVDQGLGNTIYF	TGTGCCAGCAGCGTAGACCAGGGGTTGGGAAACACCATATATTTT
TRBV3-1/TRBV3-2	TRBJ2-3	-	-	CASSPRASSEGGTQYF	TGTGCCAGCAGCCCTAGGGCTAGCTCTGAGGGCGGTACGCAGTATTTT
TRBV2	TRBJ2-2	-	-	CASRGTKNTGELFF	TGTGCCAGCAGGGGGACAAAGAACACCGGGGAGCTGTTTTTT
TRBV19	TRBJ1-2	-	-	CASSIRGRALYGYTF	TGTGCCAGTAGTATCAGAGGGCGAGCGCTCTATGGCTACACCTTC
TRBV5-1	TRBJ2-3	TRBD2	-	CASSPRGSGRQDTQYF	TGCGCCAGCAGCCCCCGGGGTAGCGGGAGACAGGATACGCAGTATTTT
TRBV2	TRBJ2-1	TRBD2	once	CASSDGTSGYNEQFF	TGTGCCAGCAGTGACGGGACTAGCGGCTACAATGAGCAGTTCTTC
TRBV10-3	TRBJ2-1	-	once	CAISLLVSPYNEQFF	TGTGCCATCAGTCTACTAGTCAGTCCCTACAATGAGCAGTTCTTC
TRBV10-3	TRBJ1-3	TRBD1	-	CAITQGAGNTIYF	TGTGCCATCACTCAGGGGGCTGGAAACACCATATATTTT
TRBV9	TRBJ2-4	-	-	CASSQEGTLAKNIQYF	TGTGCCAGCAGTCAGGAAGGGACACTAGCCAAAAACATTCAGTACTTC
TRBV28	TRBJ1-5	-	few	CASLGGASNQPQHF	TGTGCCAGCCTAGGGGGGGCGAGCAATCAGCCCCAGCATTTT
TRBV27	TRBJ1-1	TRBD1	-	CASSGRTGGKDTEAFF	TGTGCCAGCAGTGGGCGGACAGGGGGGAAGGACACTGAAGCTTTCTTT
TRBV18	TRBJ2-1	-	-	CASSPPRRAVSDEQFF	TGTGCCAGCTCACCACCGCGGAGGGCCGTTAGCGATGAGCAGTTCTTC
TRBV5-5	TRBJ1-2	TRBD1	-	CASTQGALDYGYTF	TGTGCCAGCACCCAGGGGGCGCTGGACTATGGCTACACCTTC
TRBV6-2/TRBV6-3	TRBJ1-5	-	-	CASSAMGRSNQPQHF	TGTGCCAGCAGTGCTATGGGCAGGAGCAATCAGCCCCAGCATTTT
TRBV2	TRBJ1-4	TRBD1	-	CASSEASRTGENEKLFF	TGTGCCAGCAGTGAAGCGAGTCGGACAGGCGAAAATGAAAAACTGTTTTTT
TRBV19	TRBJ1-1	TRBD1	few	CASRLQGTGTEAFF	TGTGCCAGTAGATTACAGGGGACTGGGACTGAAGCTTTCTTT
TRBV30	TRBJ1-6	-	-	CAWSEQGNSPLHF	TGTGCCTGGAGTGAACAGGGAAATTCACCCCTCCACTTT
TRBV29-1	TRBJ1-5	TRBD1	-	CSVGTGGNQPQHF	TGCAGCGTTGGTACAGGGGGGAATCAGCCCCAGCATTTT
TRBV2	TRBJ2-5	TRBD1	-	CASSEAQAGGETQYF	TGTGCCAGCAGTGAAGCGCAGGCAGGGGGAGAGACCCAGTACTTC
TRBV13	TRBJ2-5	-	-	CASSTHSQETQYF	TGTGCCAGCAGCACCCACAGCCAAGAGACCCAGTACTTC
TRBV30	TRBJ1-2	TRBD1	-	CAWNRRGRDYGYTF	TGTGCCTGGAATCGCAGGGGGCGAGACTATGGCTACACCTTC
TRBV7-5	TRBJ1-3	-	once	CVRSLVSRNTIYF	TGTGTCAGAAGCTTAGTTAGCCGAAACACCATATATTTT
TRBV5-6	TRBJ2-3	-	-	CASSLSDTQYF	TGTGCCAGCAGCCTCAGTGATACGCAGTATTTT
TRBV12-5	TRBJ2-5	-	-	CASGLPWGAETQYF	TGTGCTAGTGGTCTTCCGTGGGGCGCAGAGACCCAGTACTTC
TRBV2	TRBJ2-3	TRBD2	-	CASTRLAGGSTDTQYF	TGTGCCAGCACCAGACTAGCGGGAGGATCCACAGATACGCAGTATTTT
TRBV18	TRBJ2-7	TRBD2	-	CASSPPRAGGPYEQYF	TGTGCCAGCTCACCACCTAGGGCGGGAGGGCCCTACGAGCAGTACTTC
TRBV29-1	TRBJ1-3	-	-	CSVALVGRGAGGNTIYF	TGCAGCGTTGCCCTTGTAGGACGGGGGGCTGGTGGAAACACCATATATTTT
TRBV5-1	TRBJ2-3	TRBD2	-	CASSFRLAAYTDTQYF	TGCGCCAGCAGCTTCAGACTAGCAGCCTACACAGATACGCAGTATTTT
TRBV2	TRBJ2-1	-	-	CASSEARDLGYNEQFF	TGTGCCAGCAGTGAAGCCCGGGACTTAGGATACAATGAGCAGTTCTTC
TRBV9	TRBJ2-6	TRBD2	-	CASSVGSGRAFGANVLTF	TGTGCCAGCAGCGTAGGAAGCGGGAGGGCCTTTGGGGCCAACGTCCTGACTTTC
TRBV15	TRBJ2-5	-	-	CATSRGEVQETQYF	TGTGCCACCAGCAGGGGGGAGGTCCAAGAGACCCAGTACTTC
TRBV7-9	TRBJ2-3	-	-	CASSASFVQSDTQYF	TGTGCCAGCAGCGCATCATTCGTCCAGTCGGATACGCAGTATTTT
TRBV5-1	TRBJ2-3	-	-	CASSPGHTTDTQYF	TGCGCCAGCAGCCCCGGTCATACCACAGATACGCAGTATTTT
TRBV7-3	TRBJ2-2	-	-	CASSFAQRGELFF	TGTGCCAGCAGCTTTGCGCAGCGCGGGGAGCTGTTTTTT
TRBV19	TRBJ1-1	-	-	CASTNGAYTEAFF	TGTGCCAGTACCAATGGGGCGTACACTGAAGCTTTCTTT
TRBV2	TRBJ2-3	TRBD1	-	CASRLFSGTGFSDTQYF	TGTGCCAGCAGGCTCTTTTCCGGGACAGGGTTTTCAGATACGCAGTATTTT
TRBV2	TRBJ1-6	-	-	CASSVRGRVAGAPLHF	TGTGCCAGCAGTGTTCGGGGCCGGGTGGCAGGGGCACCCCTCCACTTT
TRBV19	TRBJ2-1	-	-	CASRPEDRPVMDEQFF	TGTGCCAGTAGGCCCGAGGACAGACCAGTGATGGATGAGCAGTTCTTC
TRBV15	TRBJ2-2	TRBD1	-	CATSRYGQVNTGELFF	TGTGCCACCAGCAGGTATGGACAGGTGAACACCGGGGAGCTGTTTTTT
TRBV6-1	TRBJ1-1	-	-	CASSEVGGARTEAFF	TGTGCCAGCAGTGAAGTAGGAGGGGCGAGAACTGAAGCTTTCTTT
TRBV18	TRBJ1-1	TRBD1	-	CASSRPTGAGTEAFF	TGTGCCAGCTCACGACCGACAGGGGCTGGGACTGAAGCTTTCTTT
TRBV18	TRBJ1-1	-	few	CASSPSQGGEAFF	TGTGCCAGCTCACCGTCCCAGGGTGGAGAAGCTTTCTTT
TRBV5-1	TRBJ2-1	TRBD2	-	CASSQITSGVVDEQFF	TGCGCCAGCAGCCAAATTACTAGCGGGGTTGTGGATGAGCAGTTCTTC
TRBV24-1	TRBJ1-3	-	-	CATSDLSRSFAPASGNTIYF	TGTGCCACCAGTGATTTAAGCCGTTCGTTCGCCCCTGCCTCTGGAAACACCATATATTTT
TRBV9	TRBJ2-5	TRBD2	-	CASSGRVAGGQETQYF	TGTGCCAGCAGCGGAAGGGTAGCGGGGGGGCAAGAGACCCAGTACTTC
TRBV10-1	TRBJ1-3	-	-	CASSDLSSGNTIYF	TGCGCCAGCAGTGATTTGAGCTCTGGAAACACCATATATTTT
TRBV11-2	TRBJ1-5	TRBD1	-	CASSLAAGGQGNQPQHF	TGTGCCAGCAGCTTAGCGGCAGGGGGCCAAGGTAATCAGCCCCAGCATTTT
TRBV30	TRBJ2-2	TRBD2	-	CAWRVTSGGNTGELFF	TGTGCCTGGAGGGTGACTAGCGGGGGAAACACCGGGGAGCTGTTTTTT
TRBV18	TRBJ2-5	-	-	CASSPELQETQYF	TGTGCCAGCTCACCAGAACTACAAGAGACCCAGTACTTC
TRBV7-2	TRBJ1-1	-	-	CASSPTGSQVARTEAFF	TGTGCCAGCAGCCCCACAGGGTCGCAAGTCGCGAGGACTGAAGCTTTCTTT